These T cell receptor beta chains were read from a single sample in a study of shared clonotypes between healthy human individuals. Sequencing was performed with immunoSEQ multiplex PCR; in TCRdb, only in-frame clones are kept and a portion is missing. The sample comprises 2 million to 2.5 million clones, under 97% of which are singletons, and approximately 0.13% rests with the top ten. The source material was naive CD4+ T cells sorted from blood. The receptors derive from a man aged 18-30 years in good health. Both conserved end residues are part of each CDR3. D genes are given only for firm matches. Not all rows give a size; the values are once, few, many and, for expanded clones, a class.

d_gene	v_gene	abundance	j_gene	CDR3aa	CDR3nt
NA	TRBV10-2	NA	TRBJ1-5	CASSDRSLDQPQHF	TGCGCCAGCAGTGACAGGTCCCTTGATCAGCCCCAGCATTTT
NA	TRBV4-2	NA	TRBJ2-5	CASSPGQAETQYF	TGTGCCAGCAGCCCCGGGCAAGCGGAGACCCAGTACTTC
TRBD1	TRBV30	NA	TRBJ2-7	CAWSGKGGAGYEQYF	TGTGCCTGGAGTGGAAAAGGGGGCGCCGGGTACGAGCAGTACTTC
TRBD1	TRBV27	NA	TRBJ1-6	CASSLFGQGSNSPLHF	TGTGCCAGCAGTTTATTCGGACAGGGGTCTAATTCACCCCTCCACTTT
NA	TRBV5-6	NA	TRBJ1-1	CASSKTRSEAFF	TGTGCCAGCTCTAAAACCCGGAGTGAAGCTTTCTTT
NA	TRBV2	NA	TRBJ2-7	CASSETPVLSGSSYEQYF	TGTGCCAGCAGTGAAACTCCGGTCTTGTCGGGGAGCTCCTACGAGCAGTACTTC
NA	TRBV10-3	NA	TRBJ2-5	CAISESEPATAQYF	TGTGCCATCAGTGAGTCGGAGCCCGCCACGGCCCAGTACTTC
NA	TRBV15	NA	TRBJ2-5	CATSRDPGRTQYF	TGTGCCACCAGCAGAGACCCCGGAAGGACCCAGTACTTC
TRBD1	TRBV6-1	NA	TRBJ1-3	CASRGGQISGNTIYF	TGTGCCAGCAGGGGGGGACAGATCTCTGGAAACACCATATATTTT
TRBD2	TRBV6-1	NA	TRBJ2-6	CASSERPLAGVSGANVLTF	TGTGCCAGCAGTGAACGGCCTCTAGCGGGGGTCTCTGGGGCCAACGTCCTGACTTTC
NA	TRBV2	NA	TRBJ2-2	CASIGGKGTGELFF	TGTGCCAGCATTGGGGGGAAGGGGACCGGGGAGCTGTTTTTT
NA	TRBV6-5	NA	TRBJ2-3	CASSYSSGFTDTQYF	TGTGCCAGCAGTTACAGTAGCGGTTTCACAGATACGCAGTATTTT
NA	TRBV10-3	NA	TRBJ2-3	CAIKGSSTDTQYF	TGTGCCATCAAGGGGTCGAGCACAGATACGCAGTATTTT
TRBD1	TRBV28	NA	TRBJ2-2	CASSPGGNTGELFF	TGTGCCAGCTCTCCAGGGGGCAACACCGGGGAGCTGTTTTTT
NA	TRBV2	few	TRBJ1-1	CASSDSVAEAFF	TGTGCCAGCAGTGATAGTGTCGCAGAAGCTTTCTTT
TRBD1	TRBV4-3	NA	TRBJ1-2	CASSQEGTAYGYTF	TGCGCCAGCAGCCAAGAAGGGACAGCTTATGGCTACACCTTC
NA	TRBV5-4	NA	TRBJ2-5	CASSTDGGRVETQYF	TGTGCCAGCAGTACCGATGGGGGGCGCGTAGAGACCCAGTACTTC
NA	TRBV11-2	NA	TRBJ1-2	CASSLESTGYGYTF	TGTGCCAGCAGCTTAGAGTCTACAGGGTATGGCTACACCTTC
NA	TRBV2	NA	TRBJ1-5	CASSEGRLNQPQHF	TGTGCCAGCAGTGAAGGACGGCTAAATCAGCCCCAGCATTTT
NA	TRBV2	NA	TRBJ2-3	CASNPRARGWDTDTQYF	TGTGCCAGCAATCCCAGGGCCAGGGGCTGGGACACAGATACGCAGTATTTT
NA	TRBV15	NA	TRBJ1-4	CATSRGSGVVDEKLFF	TGTGCCACCAGCAGAGGTTCAGGAGTTGTGGATGAAAAACTGTTTTTT
NA	TRBV7-8	NA	TRBJ1-2	CASSLETVYGYTF	TGTGCCAGCAGCTTAGAGACAGTCTATGGCTACACCTTC
NA	TRBV20-1	NA	TRBJ1-1	CSARGGTEAFF	TGCAGTGCTAGGGGGGGGACTGAAGCTTTCTTT
NA	TRBV5-1	NA	TRBJ1-1	CASSLAEEGTEAFF	TGCGCCAGCAGCTTGGCTGAGGAGGGCACTGAAGCTTTCTTT
NA	TRBV2	NA	TRBJ1-5	CASSSQGEEQPQHF	TGTGCCAGCAGTTCACAAGGGGAAGAACAGCCCCAGCATTTT
NA	TRBV5-1	NA	TRBJ1-2	CASSLRDPYGYTF	TGCGCCAGCAGCTTGCGGGATCCCTATGGCTACACCTTC
NA	TRBV18	NA	TRBJ2-2	CASPRQGGQTGELFF	TGTGCCAGCCCCCGACAGGGAGGTCAGACCGGGGAGCTGTTTTTT
NA	TRBV20-1	NA	TRBJ2-7	CSAGSYEQYF	TGCAGTGCTGGCAGCTACGAGCAGTACTTC
NA	TRBV7-6	NA	TRBJ2-7	CASSLDFQPGLVYEQYF	TGTGCCAGCAGCTTAGACTTCCAGCCCGGTCTCGTCTACGAGCAGTACTTC
NA	TRBV6-5	NA	TRBJ1-1	CASSYSKSMGAGWAFF	TGTGCCAGCAGTTACTCGAAGTCAATGGGAGCCGGTTGGGCTTTCTTT
NA	TRBV30	NA	TRBJ1-6	CAWSVLPTGNSPLHF	TGTGCCTGGAGTGTACTACCGACAGGAAATTCACCCCTCCACTTT
TRBD1	TRBV10-1	NA	TRBJ2-3	CASSDRGHTDTQYF	TGCGCCAGCAGTGACAGGGGGCACACAGATACGCAGTATTTT
NA	TRBV9	NA	TRBJ1-6	CASSVPTPGRAPSYNSPLHF	TGTGCCAGCAGCGTACCCACACCGGGACGGGCTCCCTCCTATAATTCACCCCTCCACTTT
NA	TRBV7-9	NA	TRBJ1-2	CASSFLGDRYGYTF	TGTGCCAGCAGCTTTCTGGGGGATCGATATGGCTACACCTTC
NA	TRBV7-9	NA	TRBJ2-1	CASSLFQEYNEQFF	TGTGCCAGCAGCTTATTCCAGGAATACAATGAGCAGTTCTTC
NA	TRBV5-4	NA	TRBJ1-2	CASSSPGQPFFGGYTF	TGTGCCAGCAGCTCCCCTGGACAGCCTTTTTTTGGAGGCTACACCTTC
NA	TRBV7-8	NA	TRBJ1-1	CASSLASPEAFF	TGTGCCAGCAGCTTAGCCAGCCCTGAAGCTTTCTTT
TRBD2	TRBV18	NA	TRBJ2-1	CASSPQLAVYNEQFF	TGTGCCAGCTCACCACAGCTAGCGGTATACAATGAGCAGTTCTTC
NA	TRBV10-3	NA	TRBJ1-2	CAIRLESNYGYTF	TGTGCCATCAGATTAGAGTCTAACTATGGCTACACCTTC
NA	TRBV7-2	NA	TRBJ1-3	CASRLFRGDISGNTIYF	TGTGCCAGCAGGCTGTTCCGGGGTGACATCTCTGGAAACACCATATATTTT